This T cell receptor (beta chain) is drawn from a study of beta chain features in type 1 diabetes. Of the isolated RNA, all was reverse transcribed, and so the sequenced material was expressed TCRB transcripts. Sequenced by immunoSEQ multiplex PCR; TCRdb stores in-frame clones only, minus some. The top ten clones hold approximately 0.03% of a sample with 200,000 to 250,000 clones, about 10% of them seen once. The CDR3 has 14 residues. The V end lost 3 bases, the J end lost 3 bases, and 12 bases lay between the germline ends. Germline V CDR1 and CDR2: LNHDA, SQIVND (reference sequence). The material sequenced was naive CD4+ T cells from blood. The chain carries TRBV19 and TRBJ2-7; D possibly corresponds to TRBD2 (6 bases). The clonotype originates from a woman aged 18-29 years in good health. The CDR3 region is CASSIGSVHYEQYF. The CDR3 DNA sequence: TGTGCCAGTAGTATCGGGAGCGTGCACTACGAGCAGTACTTC.